The 25 T cell receptor beta chains in this list originate from one sample, sequenced in a study of blood T cell repertoires in COVID-19. Method: immunoSEQ multiplex PCR; TCRdb's copy keeps in-frame clones and lacks some. The sample yields about 87,000 clones, 70% to 90% seen once. Sequencing was done on a sample of peripheral blood. The receptors were sampled from a man in his forties with acute or convalescent COVID-19.

The rearrangement links TRBV4-3 to TRBJ2-7, with 9 nucleotides matching TRBD2. Germline CDR1 reads LGHNA; CDR2 reads YSLEER. This CDR3 spans 15 amino acids. Unmatched junction bases numbered 5, after V lost 1 base and J lost 4 bases. CDR3 loop: CASSQAPAGGYEQYF. CDR3 sequence (DNA): TGCGCCAGCAGCCAAGCCCCAGCGGGGGGATACGAGCAGTACTTC.

The J gene is TRBJ2-5, the V gene TRBV3-1 (or the pseudogene TRBV3-2); 11 bases are a match to TRBD2. This CDR3 has 18 amino acids. Germline V gene data show CDR1 as LGHDT and CDR2 as YNNKEL (reference sequence). The V segment lost 3 bases and the J segment 1 base; nucleotides outside the gene matches: 10. CDR3 loop: CASSQEASGRLPQETQYF. The CDR3 DNA reads as TGTGCCAGCAGCCAGGAAGCTAGCGGGAGGCTCCCCCAAGAGACCCAGTACTTC.

J is TRBJ2-1 and V is TRBV9, with no clear D. CDR1 and CDR2 (germline): SGDLS, YYNGEE. The V end was cut by 0 bases, the J end by 4 bases, with 5 bases between. The CDR3 loop spans 13 amino acids. The DNA for the CDR3 is TGTGCCAGCAGCGTAGGCAGTTACAATGAGCAGTTCTTC. Its translation is CASSVGSYNEQFF.

The chain uses TRBV19 and TRBJ1-1; 8 nucleotides agree with TRBD1. The germline V gene has CDR1 LNHDA and CDR2 SQIVND (reference sequence). V gave up 5 bases and J gave up 5 bases; unmatched junction bases: 16. This CDR3 has 17 amino acids. The CDR3 nucleotides read TGTGCCAGTAGTCGACCACCCTCAGGGGGCGCAAGGACTGAAGCTTTCTTT. As protein: CASSRPPSGGARTEAFF. The full variable domain, completed using reference TRBV19 and TRBJ1-1, is DGGITQSPKYLFRKEGQNVTLSCEQNLNHDAMYWYRQDPGQGLRLIYYSQIVNDFQKGDIAEGYSVSREKKESFPLTVTSAQKNPTAFYLCASSRPPSGGARTEAFFGQGTRLTVV.

The rearrangement links TRBV5-1 to TRBJ1-1; TRBD1 aligns across 8 bases. Germline V gene data show CDR1 as SGHRS and CDR2 as YFSETQ. This CDR3 region has 14 residues. Trimming at V came to 4 bases and at J to 5 bases, leaving 7 bases not matched to a gene. The DNA for the CDR3 is TGCGCCAGCAGCCCCGGACAGGGTGGGACTGAAGCTTTCTTT. Translating it yields CASSPGQGGTEAFF.

V gene TRBV7-9 combines with J gene TRBJ1-5, with D possibly TRBD1 on 6 matching bases. This CDR3 region has 15 residues. Per germline, CDR1 SEHNR and CDR2 FQNEAQ (reference sequence). V lost 1 base to trimming and J lost 7 bases, with 14 bases between them. The CDR3: CASSLEGPQGQPQHF. CDR3 DNA: TGTGCCAGCAGCTTAGAGGGCCCCCAGGGGCAGCCCCAGCATTTT.

The V call is TRBV30, the J call TRBJ2-5, with TRBD1 matching over 10 bases. Germline V lookup: CDR1 GTSNPN, CDR2 SVGIG (reference sequence). J was trimmed by 2 bases and V by 3 bases; bases with no gene match: 6. The CDR3 runs 15 residues. Written as DNA, the CDR3 is TGTGCCTGGAGACCGGGACAGGGGCCTCAAGAGACCCAGTACTTC. Its translation: CAWRPGQGPQETQYF.

The genes are TRBV10-3 and TRBJ2-4, with 8 positions matching TRBD2. Germline values: CDR1 ENHRY, CDR2 SYGVKD. CDR3 length: 14 residues. J gave up 3 bases and V 6 bases, and 4 bases lay outside the gene matches. The CDR3 nucleotides are TGTGCCATCAGCCCAGCGGGAGACAAAAACATTCAGTACTTC. Encoded protein: CAISPAGDKNIQYF.

This sequence joins TRBV4-1 and TRBJ2-5, with 13 bases aligning to TRBD2. With V trimmed by 0 bases and J by 7 bases, 11 bases remained unmatched. The length of the CDR3 is 18 residues. Germline CDR1 is MGHRA and CDR2 is YSYEKL. CDR3: CASSQERLAGGRPGTQYF. In nucleotides, the CDR3 is TGCGCCAGCAGCCAAGAGCGACTAGCGGGGGGCCGGCCCGGGACCCAGTACTTC.

This clone came up once. The rearrangement links TRBV7-3 to TRBJ2-3, with TRBD2 identical over 10 bases. The germline CDR1 and CDR2 sequences are SGHTA and FQGTGA. V shed 5 bases and J 1 base; nucleotides not matched to a gene: 3. This CDR3 has 15 amino acids. CDR3 protein: CASSGTSVGTDTQYF. DNA of the CDR3: TGTGCCAGCAGCGGGACTAGCGTGGGCACAGATACGCAGTATTTT.

The V gene is TRBV4-1, the J gene TRBJ2-1, with D maybe TRBD2 (5 bases). V was shortened by 3 bases and J by 7 bases, with 25 bases between the two germline ends. This CDR3 contains 18 residues. CDR1 and CDR2 (germline): MGHRA, YSYEKL. The DNA for the CDR3 is TGCGCCAGCAGCCACCTCCTATCCGAGGGAGAGAAAAGAAATGAGCAGTTCTTC. Protein product: CASSHLLSEGEKRNEQFF.

The genes are TRBV2 and TRBJ1-2; TRBD1 matches at 11 bases. This CDR3 spans 15 amino acids. CDR1 SNHLY and CDR2 FYNNEI come from the germline V gene. Unmatched junction bases numbered 5, after V lost 4 bases and J lost 4 bases. This CDR3 reads CASSGRDRGAYGYTF. The CDR3 bases are TGTGCCAGCAGTGGGCGGGACAGGGGGGCCTATGGCTACACCTTC. The complete variable domain, with remaining parts taken from reference TRBV2 and TRBJ1-2, reads EPEVTQTPSHQVTQMGQEVILRCVPISNHLYFYWYRQILGQKVEFLVSFYNNEISEKSEIFDDQFSVERPDGSNFTLKIRSTKLEDSAMYFCASSGRDRGAYGYTFGSGTRLTVV.

The genes are TRBV3-1 (or the pseudogene TRBV3-2) and TRBJ2-3; 10 nucleotides agree with TRBD2. V was pared by 0 bases and J by 12 bases, with 3 bases of the junction left unmatched. The CDR3 has 13 residues. CDR1 is LGHDT and CDR2 is YNNKEL in the germline V gene (reference sequence). For the CDR3, the DNA is TGTGCCAGCAGCCAAGAGGGACTAGCGTCACAGTATTTT. As protein: CASSQEGLASQYF.

V usage is TRBV29-1 and J usage is TRBJ2-5; TRBD1 matches at 8 bases. After removal of 6 bases from V and 1 base from J, the junction contained 7 bases not matched to a gene. Per germline, CDR1 SQVTM and CDR2 ANQGSEA. This CDR3 contains 14 residues. As DNA, the CDR3 is TGCAGCGTCGCAACCCAGGGGGCCCAAGAGACCCAGTACTTC. Translation gives CSVATQGAQETQYF.

This clone was seen only once. The chain employs TRBV5-4 and TRBJ2-3; the D is unclear. The CDR3 runs 13 residues. The germline V gene has CDR1 SGHNT and CDR2 YYREEE (reference sequence). Deletions cut 4 bases from V and 10 bases from J, with 16 bases between. CDR3 amino acids: CASSAVDRGAQYF. The CDR3 DNA follows: TGTGCCAGCAGCGCAGTTGATCGTGGAGCGCAGTATTTT.

The chain links TRBV6-5 to TRBJ1-1; D possibly corresponds to TRBD1 (6 bases). This CDR3 has 14 residues. V gave up 6 bases and J gave up 1 base, with 12 bases separating them. Germline CDR1 MNHEY, CDR2 SVGAGI. CDR3 coding DNA: TGTGCCAGCAGACAGGGTAATCGGAACACTGAAGCTTTCTTT. Its translation is CASRQGNRNTEAFF.

This rearrangement joins TRBV2 to TRBJ2-1; 14 bases line up with TRBD2. Germline V CDR1 and CDR2: SNHLY, FYNNEI. The J segment lost 9 bases and the V segment lost 0 bases, leaving 4 bases of the junction unmatched. This CDR3 region has 16 residues. CDR3 sequence reads: CASSEARGTSGGEQFF. DNA for the CDR3: TGTGCCAGCAGTGAAGCACGGGGGACTAGCGGGGGTGAGCAGTTCTTC. The full variable domain, in which reference TRBV2 and TRBJ2-1 provide the parts outside the CDR3, is EPEVTQTPSHQVTQMGQEVILRCVPISNHLYFYWYRQILGQKVEFLVSFYNNEISEKSEIFDDQFSVERPDGSNFTLKIRSTKLEDSAMYFCASSEARGTSGGEQFFGPGTRLTVL.

This clone was observed once. The V call is TRBV4-1, the J call TRBJ2-2; D is undetermined. Germline V gene sequence: CDR1 MGHRA, CDR2 YSYEKL. V was cut by 1 base and J by 0 bases, with 6 bases left in between. CDR3 length: 15 residues. The CDR3 DNA reads TGCGCCAGCAGCCAAGGCAGCGCGAACACCGGGGAGCTGTTTTTT. Its translation is CASSQGSANTGELFF.

The chain has TRBV30 and TRBJ2-6; D gene uncertain. Germline CDR1 and CDR2: GTSNPN and SVGIG (reference sequence). The CDR3 extends over 13 amino acids. Trimming took off 4 bases at V and 3 bases at J, with 7 bases between the two ends. Written as DNA, the CDR3 is TGTGCCTGGATTAAACTTGGGGCCAACGTCCTGACTTTC. Translating gives CAWIKLGANVLTF.

The CDR3 here is CASSTTRTSGRTPYNEQFF. CDR3 coding DNA: TGTGCCAGCAGTACCACTCGGACTAGCGGGAGGACCCCCTACAATGAGCAGTTCTTC. V usage is TRBV27 and J usage is TRBJ2-1; 14 nucleotides agree with TRBD2. The CDR3 spans 19 residues. The V and J ends lost 5 bases and 2 bases, in that order; junction bases with no gene match: 11. In germline, CDR1 is MNHEY, CDR2 SMNVEV (reference sequence).

This rearrangement joins TRBV3-1 (or the pseudogene TRBV3-2) to TRBJ2-5; 9 positions agree with TRBD1. The V segment lost 5 bases and the J segment 2 bases; nucleotides outside the gene matches: 3. The CDR3 length is 14 residues. The germline V gene has CDR1 LGHDT and CDR2 YNNKEL (reference sequence). CDR3 bases: TGTGCCAGCAGCGTGACAGGGGGTCAAGAGACCCAGTACTTC. Translation gives CASSVTGGQETQYF.

The chain has TRBV5-5 and TRBJ1-2; D ambiguous. Per germline, CDR1 SGHKS and CDR2 YYEKEE (reference sequence). Between the trimmed V and J ends, which lost 4 bases and 3 bases, there was a span of 16 bases. The CDR3 totals 15 residues. CDR3 sequence (DNA): TGTGCCAGCAGCCCCTATGACTTGCTGGACTATGGCTACACCTTC. It encodes CASSPYDLLDYGYTF.

This chain joins TRBV6-1 and TRBJ2-5; D is unclear. This CDR3 region has 15 residues. Trimming removed 2 bases from V and 8 bases from J, with 18 bases in between. Germline CDR1 MNHNS, CDR2 SASEGT. DNA of the CDR3: TGTGCCAGCAGTGAAAAGCCCGAGGTTTTCGGAACCCAGTACTTC. It is translated as CASSEKPEVFGTQYF.

The CDR3: CASRRDRGSQPQHF. CDR3 bases: TGTGCCAGTAGGAGGGACAGGGGGAGTCAGCCCCAGCATTTT. The chain has TRBV19 and TRBJ1-5; the match to TRBD1 covers 11 bases. Losses at the gene ends were 6 bases for V and 6 bases for J; bases not matched to a gene: 4. Germline V gives CDR1 LNHDA, CDR2 SQIVND (reference sequence). This CDR3 comprises 14 residues.

This chain links TRBV5-1 with TRBJ2-7; 7 positions agree with TRBD1. With 4 bases clipped from V and 9 bases from J, the junction kept 16 bases outside the gene matches. Germline CDR1 SGHRS, CDR2 YFSETQ. CDR3 length: 15 residues. The CDR3 loop is CASSPSRDSQGRQYF. The DNA for the CDR3 is TGCGCCAGCAGCCCCAGCCGGGACAGCCAGGGAAGGCAGTACTTC. Variable domain in full (rest from reference TRBV5-1 and TRBJ2-7): KAGVTQTPRYLIKTRGQQVTLSCSPISGHRSVSWYQQTPGQGLQFLFEYFSETQRNKGNFPGRFSGRQFSNSRSEMNVSTLELGDSALYLCASSPSRDSQGRQYFGPGTRLTVT.